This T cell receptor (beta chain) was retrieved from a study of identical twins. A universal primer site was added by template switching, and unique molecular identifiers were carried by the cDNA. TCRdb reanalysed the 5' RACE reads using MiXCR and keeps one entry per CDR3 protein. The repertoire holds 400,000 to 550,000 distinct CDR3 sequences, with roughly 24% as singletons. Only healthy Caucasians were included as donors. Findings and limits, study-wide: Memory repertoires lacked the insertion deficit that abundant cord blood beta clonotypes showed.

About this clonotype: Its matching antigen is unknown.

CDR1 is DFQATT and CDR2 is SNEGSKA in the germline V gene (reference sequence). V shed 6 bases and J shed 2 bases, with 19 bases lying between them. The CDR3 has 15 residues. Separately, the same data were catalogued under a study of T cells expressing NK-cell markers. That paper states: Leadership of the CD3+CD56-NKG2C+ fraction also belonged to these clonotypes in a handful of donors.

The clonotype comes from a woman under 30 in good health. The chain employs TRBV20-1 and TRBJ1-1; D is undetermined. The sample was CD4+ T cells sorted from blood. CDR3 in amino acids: CSARGRGSFNTEAFF. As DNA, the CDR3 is TGCAGTGCCCGAGGGCGAGGGAGTTTTAACACTGAAGCTTTCTTT.